These 29 T cell receptor beta chains originate from one sample sequenced in a study of blood T cell repertoires in COVID-19. The assay was immunoSEQ multiplex PCR, and TCRdb's table has in-frame clones only and misses some. The data contain approximately 98,000 clones, 81% of them singletons. Sequenced material: peripheral blood. These receptors all come from a woman aged 80 or over with acute or convalescent COVID-19.

V usage is TRBV29-1 and J usage is TRBJ1-3; D is possibly TRBD1 (6 bases). V was pared by 7 bases and J by 4 bases, with 8 bases between. The germline gives CDR1 SQVTM, CDR2 ANQGSEA. This CDR3 is 11 amino acids long. The CDR3 sequence: CSADSGNTIYF. The CDR3 DNA sequence: TGCAGCGCGGACAGCGGAAACACCATATATTTT.

This chain links TRBV19 with TRBJ1-2, with D possibly TRBD1 on 5 matching bases. Germline-derived CDR1 and CDR2 are LNHDA and SQIVND (reference sequence). This CDR3 has 14 amino acids. The V and J ends lost 9 bases and 4 bases respectively, with 18 bases between them. The CDR3 sequence is CASQRPDNSYGYTF. The DNA of the CDR3 is TGTGCCAGCCAAAGGCCGGACAATTCCTATGGCTACACCTTC.

This chain connects TRBV11-3 to TRBJ2-2; tentatively, D is TRBD2 (6 bases). The CDR3 covers 15 residues. V was shortened by 2 bases and J by 7 bases, with 14 bases between the two germline ends. From germline, CDR1 is SGHNT and CDR2 YENEEA. CDR3 in DNA: TGTGCCAGCAGCTTAAGGCGGGGTGTAGGCGGGGAGCTGTTTTTT. Residues: CASSLRRGVGGELFF.

V usage is TRBV2 and J usage is TRBJ1-1, with a tentative D call TRBD1 (5 bases). Trimming shortened V by 4 bases and J by 5 bases, and 17 bases separated the two germline ends. CDR3 length: 15 residues. Per the germline V gene, CDR1 is SNHLY and CDR2 is FYNNEI. For the CDR3, the DNA is TGTGCCAGCAGTGCCTCCCAAGGGTCAGGGACTGAAGCTTTCTTT. It yields the protein CASSASQGSGTEAFF.

The V gene is TRBV28, the J gene TRBJ2-7, with D tentatively TRBD2 (7 bases). Germline CDR1 and CDR2: MDHEN and SYDVKM. The CDR3 has 12 amino acids. V lost 7 bases, J lost 6 bases, and 13 bases lay in between. CDR3 region: CASTLGGGEQYF. CDR3 nucleotides: TGTGCCAGCACCCTGGGAGGGGGCGAGCAGTACTTC.

This chain joins TRBV11-2 and TRBJ2-5, with D perhaps matching TRBD2 (6 bases). Germline V gives CDR1 SGHAT, CDR2 FQNNGV. The CDR3 is made up of 17 amino acids. Trimming removed 4 bases from V and 4 bases from J, with 22 bases in between. The CDR3 region has the DNA TGTGCCAGCAGCTCTACAATGACGCGGGGTATGAGAGAGACCCAGTACTTC. Its protein is CASSSTMTRGMRETQYF. Full variable domain (outside the CDR3, taken from reference TRBV11-2 and TRBJ2-5): EAGVAQSPRYKIIEKRQSVAFWCNPISGHATLYWYQQILGQGPKLLIQFQNNGVVDDSQLPKDRFSAERLKGVDSTLKIQPAKLEDSAVYLCASSSTMTRGMRETQYFGPGTRLLVL.

The chain is built from TRBV2 and TRBJ2-1; possibly TRBD2 for D (6 bases). Trimming stripped 10 bases from V and 5 bases from J, with 18 bases between. Germline loops: CDR1 SNHLY, CDR2 FYNNEI. This CDR3 region has 14 residues. CDR3 nucleotide sequence: TGTGCCACAGCGCGGCGGGGTACGGACAATGAGCAGTTCTTC. It encodes CATARRGTDNEQFF.

The chain links TRBV12-3 or TRBV12-4 to TRBJ1-1, with TRBD1 identical over 7 bases. Unmatched junction bases numbered 4, after V lost 6 bases and J lost 3 bases. The CDR3 has 13 amino acids. CDR3 region: CASSRDRYTEAFF. DNA for the CDR3: TGTGCCAGCAGCCGGGACAGATACACTGAAGCTTTCTTT.

V is TRBV6-2 or TRBV6-3 and J is TRBJ2-2; D might be TRBD2 (6 bases). This CDR3 contains 17 residues. Trimming shortened V by 0 bases and J by 4 bases, and 15 bases separated the two germline ends. Germline V gives CDR1 MNHEY, CDR2 SVGEGT. Written as DNA, the CDR3 is TGTGCCAGCAGTTACTCAAGGGCACTAGCAGGCACCGGGGAGCTGTTTTTT. This translates into CASSYSRALAGTGELFF.

The chain links TRBV7-2 to TRBJ1-1, with TRBD1 identical over 11 bases. With V trimmed by 3 bases and J by 4 bases, 4 bases remained unmatched. Germline CDR1 and CDR2: SGHTA and FQGNSA. This CDR3 spans 15 amino acids. CDR3 sequence reads: CASSFGDRGTTEAFF. The CDR3 region has the DNA TGTGCCAGCAGCTTTGGGGACAGGGGGACCACTGAAGCTTTCTTT.

J is TRBJ2-4 and V is TRBV10-3; 11 bases agree with TRBD2. Losses at the gene ends were 2 bases for V and 7 bases for J; bases not matched to a gene: 7. Germline V CDR1 and CDR2: ENHRY, SYGVKD. This CDR3 comprises 16 residues. In nucleotides, the CDR3 is TGTGCCATCAGTGAGGAGGGTAGCGGGGGGGCTAACATTCAGTACTTC. It codes for CAISEEGSGGANIQYF.

The chain carries TRBV27 and TRBJ2-7; tentative D call: TRBD1 (6 bases). The V end lost 7 bases, the J end lost 2 bases, and 18 bases lay between the germline ends. The germline V gene has CDR1 MNHEY and CDR2 SMNVEV (reference sequence). The CDR3 spans 15 residues. Here the CDR3 reads CASTSIQGIAYEQYF. CDR3 nucleotides: TGTGCCAGCACCTCGATACAGGGAATAGCCTACGAGCAGTACTTC.

The CDR3 DNA follows: TGCGCCAGCAGCCAAAAACCGGGGTTGGGACAGAGCTACAATGAGCAGTTCTTC. Its protein product is CASSQKPGLGQSYNEQFF. This sequence joins TRBV4-1 and TRBJ2-1, with 7 bases matching TRBD1. The CDR3 runs 18 residues. Germline V gene lookup returns CDR1 MGHRA and CDR2 YSYEKL. V lost 2 bases, J lost 3 bases, and 13 bases stayed unmatched.

V is TRBV5-6 and J is TRBJ2-7; the match to TRBD1 covers 8 bases. V shed 3 bases and J 2 bases; nucleotides not matched to a gene: 7. The CDR3 has 15 residues. From germline, CDR1 is SGHDT and CDR2 YYEEEE. The CDR3 DNA is TGTGCCAGCAGCTCGACAGGGGCTCTGGCCTACGAGCAGTACGTC. It specifies CASSSTGALAYEQYV.

The chain has TRBV15 and TRBJ1-3; a possible D gene is TRBD1 (5 bases). The germline V and J ends were trimmed by 0 bases and 3 bases, with 9 bases remaining between them. Germline CDR1 reads LNHNV; CDR2 reads YYDKDF (reference sequence). This CDR3 is 15 amino acids long. CDR3 DNA sequence: TGTGCCACCAGCAGAGATGACAGAAATGGAAACACCATATATTTT. It translates to CATSRDDRNGNTIYF.

The chain recombines TRBV9 with TRBJ1-1; D unclear. Trimming cost V 2 bases and J 0 bases, with 5 bases left between them. The CDR3 loop spans 13 amino acids. Germline lookup yields CDR1 SGDLS and CDR2 YYNGEE. The CDR3 region is CASSVSVNTEAFF. CDR3 nucleotide sequence: TGTGCCAGCAGCGTGTCAGTGAACACTGAAGCTTTCTTT.

The V and J genes are TRBV19 and TRBJ1-5; D call uncertain. CDR3 length: 15 amino acids. Per the germline V gene, CDR1 is LNHDA and CDR2 is SQIVND (reference sequence). V lost 5 bases and J 2 bases, leaving 13 bases between the germline ends. The CDR3 loop is CASSLRSLGNQPQHF. The CDR3 DNA reads TGTGCCAGTAGTCTCAGGTCTCTCGGCAATCAGCCCCAGCATTTT.

This clone was seen more than once but under ten times. The V call is TRBV7-9, the J call TRBJ2-2, with TRBD2 matching over 8 bases. Trimming removed 5 bases from V and 6 bases from J; junction bases left unmatched: 14. The germline CDR1 and CDR2 sequences are SEHNR and FQNEAQ (reference sequence). The CDR3 is 17 residues long. CDR3 residues: CASSPLGFPGRAGELFF. The CDR3 DNA follows: TGTGCCAGCAGCCCTCTGGGTTTTCCCGGGAGGGCCGGGGAGCTGTTTTTT.

The chain is built from TRBV3-1 (or the pseudogene TRBV3-2) and TRBJ2-1, with TRBD2 identical over 7 bases. V shed 0 bases, J shed 15 bases, and the junction held 8 bases outside the gene matches. Germline lookup yields CDR1 LGHDT and CDR2 YNNKEL (reference sequence). This CDR3 is 13 amino acids long. This chain's CDR3 is CASSQDQGLPRFF. CDR3 in DNA: TGTGCCAGCAGCCAAGATCAGGGACTACCGCGGTTCTTC.

The chain links TRBV28 to TRBJ1-1, with unresolved D. The CDR3 length is 11 residues. CDR1 is MDHEN, CDR2 SYDVKM, per germline. V was shortened by 5 bases and J by 1 base, with 2 bases between the two germline ends. CDR3 coding DNA: TGTGCCAGCAGTCAGAACACTGAAGCTTTCTTT. Protein sequence: CASSQNTEAFF.

The sample holds a few counts of this clone. The V and J genes are TRBV2 and TRBJ2-3; TRBD1 matches at 7 bases. CDR3 length: 14 residues. Per germline, CDR1 SNHLY and CDR2 FYNNEI. The V gene end was trimmed by 6 bases and the J gene end by 3 bases; junction bases not matched to a gene: 6. CDR3 DNA: TGTGCCAGCAGACAACAGGGGAGAACAGATACGCAGTATTTT. Amino acids: CASRQQGRTDTQYF. Supplemented by reference TRBV2 and TRBJ2-3, the full variable domain reads EPEVTQTPSHQVTQMGQEVILRCVPISNHLYFYWYRQILGQKVEFLVSFYNNEISEKSEIFDDQFSVERPDGSNFTLKIRSTKLEDSAMYFCASRQQGRTDTQYFGPGTRLTVL.

Remarks on this clone: The sample carries other DNA sequences with the same CDR3. V and J are TRBV19 and TRBJ1-2, with D maybe TRBD1 (5 bases). Germline V lookup: CDR1 LNHDA, CDR2 SQIVND (reference sequence). The V gene lost 3 bases and the J gene lost 4 bases, with 9 bases spanning the gap. The CDR3 extends over 13 amino acids. CDR3 DNA sequence: TGTGCCAGTAGTATTCAGGGATCCTATGGCTACACCTTC. Its protein is CASSIQGSYGYTF.

V gene TRBV4-3 combines with J gene TRBJ1-2; 7 nucleotides agree with TRBD1. CDR1 and CDR2 from the germline V gene are LGHNA and YSLEER. This CDR3 has 14 residues. The J segment lost 7 bases and the V segment lost 7 bases, leaving 12 bases of the junction unmatched. The CDR3 DNA reads TGCGCCAGCAATCGGGACAGTGTCGTACCTGGCTACACCTTC. Residues: CASNRDSVVPGYTF.

DNA for the CDR3: TGCAGTGCTAGTCCGGGAACGATGGTCAATCAGCCCCAGCATTTT. Its protein product is CSASPGTMVNQPQHF. The chain combines TRBV20-1 with TRBJ1-5; D ambiguous. CDR1 is DFQATT and CDR2 is SNEGSKA in the germline V gene (reference sequence). Trimming removed 3 bases from V and 3 bases from J, with 15 bases in between. CDR3 length: 15 residues.

This chain connects TRBV3-1 (or the pseudogene TRBV3-2) to TRBJ1-1, with D possibly TRBD1 on 5 matching bases. The CDR3 has 14 amino acids. CDR1 is LGHDT and CDR2 is YNNKEL in the germline V gene (reference sequence). V was trimmed by 1 base and J by 5 bases, leaving 11 bases between them. The chain's CDR3 is CASSQAGGETEAFF. In nucleotides, the CDR3 is TGTGCCAGCAGCCAAGCCGGGGGGGAAACTGAAGCTTTCTTT.

This chain connects TRBV19 to TRBJ1-6; D might be TRBD1 (6 bases). Germline V lookup: CDR1 LNHDA, CDR2 SQIVND (reference sequence). V lost 6 bases to trimming and J lost 10 bases, with 16 bases between them. CDR3 size: 14 residues. The CDR3 region has the DNA TGTGCCAGTAGAAGCTATAAAGGGGGATCACCCCTCCACTTT. Protein: CASRSYKGGSPLHF. Based on the CDR3 plus reference TRBV19 and TRBJ1-6, the full variable domain is DGGITQSPKYLFRKEGQNVTLSCEQNLNHDAMYWYRQDPGQGLRLIYYSQIVNDFQKGDIAEGYSVSREKKESFPLTVTSAQKNPTAFYLCASRSYKGGSPLHFGNGTRLTVT.

This clone was recorded only once. The V call is TRBV3-1 (or the pseudogene TRBV3-2), the J call TRBJ2-7, with 7 positions matching TRBD1. This CDR3 spans 14 amino acids. Trimming at V came to 1 base and at J to 3 bases, leaving 3 bases not matched to a gene. Germline CDR1 is LGHDT and CDR2 is YNNKEL (reference sequence). The DNA of the CDR3 is TGTGCCAGCAGCCAAGGACAGGGCCGCTACGAGCAGTACTTC. Translated, it gives CASSQGQGRYEQYF.

This clone was detected a few times. This sequence joins TRBV7-9 and TRBJ2-3; D possibly corresponds to TRBD1 (6 bases). Per germline, CDR1 SEHNR and CDR2 FQNEAQ (reference sequence). This CDR3 comprises 14 residues. Trimming removed 2 bases from V and 0 bases from J, with 6 bases in between. The CDR3 nucleotides are TGTGCCAGCAGCTTACAGGGGAGCACAGATACGCAGTATTTT. This translates into CASSLQGSTDTQYF.

This clone occurred many times. The J gene is TRBJ1-1, the V gene TRBV6-1; D is ambiguous. With 4 bases removed from V and 4 bases from J, the gap between germline ends came to 19 bases. This CDR3 is 16 amino acids long. Germline values: CDR1 MNHNS, CDR2 SASEGT. CDR3 protein: CASSAWRTEDGTEAFF. As DNA, the CDR3 is TGTGCCAGCAGTGCCTGGAGGACGGAGGATGGCACTGAAGCTTTCTTT.